The present entry profiles one T cell receptor beta chain with its context. The antigen is unknown. Clones were sequenced by immunoSEQ multiplex PCR, and TCRdb holds only the in-frame ones, with some missing. The sample has hundreds of thousands of clones, 73% seen once. The data originate from a study of shared clonotypes between healthy human individuals. General study findings and limits: Generally, naive subsets came out with larger estimated richness than memory subsets. The sampled material consisted only of blood, and tissue repertoires are likely to differ.

Caucasian adults residing in Nashville, Tennessee made up all the donors. The CD4+ fraction was divided into a CD45RA+ naive subset and a CD45RA-negative memory subset. The germline V and J ends were trimmed by 3 bases and 6 bases, with 12 bases remaining between them. There are 14 residues in the CDR3. The germline gives CDR1 MGHRA, CDR2 YSYEKL. V gene TRBV4-1 combines with J gene TRBJ2-1; no reliable D call. The receptor was derived from a woman aged 30 to 39 in good health. Material for sequencing was memory CD4+ T cells sorted from blood. Subset defined: CD45RA-negative fraction. CDR3 in DNA: TGCGCCAGCAGCCATATGACGGCGCGCAATGAGCAGTTCTTC. Translated, it gives CASSHMTARNEQFF.